The 27 T cell receptor beta chains reported below all come from one sample, sequenced in a study of blood T cell repertoires in COVID-19. Produced via immunoSEQ multiplex PCR; TCRdb's table is partial and in-frame only. The data contain roughly 140,000 clones, 87% of them singletons. The sample consisted of peripheral blood. Receptor source: a woman aged 40 to 50 with acute or convalescent COVID-19.

As for this clone: This sample also contains other DNA sequences that code for the same CDR3. The rearrangement joins TRBV7-3 to TRBJ1-1; 8 nucleotides align to TRBD1. Germline CDR1 and CDR2: SGHTA and FQGTGA. V lost 5 bases, J lost 1 base, and 3 bases stayed unmatched. The CDR3 is 14 amino acids. This CDR3 reads CASSPTGGNTEAFF. CDR3 in DNA: TGTGCCAGCAGCCCCACAGGGGGGAACACTGAAGCTTTCTTT.

This chain connects TRBV19 to TRBJ2-1, with D perhaps matching TRBD1 (5 bases). Trimming removed 3 bases from V and 6 bases from J, with 12 bases in between. CDR3 length: 14 amino acids. The germline gives CDR1 LNHDA, CDR2 SQIVND (reference sequence). The CDR3 nucleotides are TGTGCCAGTAGTATCCCCCTAGGGGCCAATGAGCAGTTCTTC. Translated: CASSIPLGANEQFF.

The chain is built from TRBV18 and TRBJ1-5, with D perhaps matching TRBD1 (5 bases). The CDR3 is made up of 15 amino acids. The germline V and J ends were trimmed by 2 bases and 6 bases, with 14 bases remaining between them. CDR1 and CDR2 from the germline V gene are KGHSH and LQKENI. This CDR3 reads CASSPEIGGAQPQHF. The CDR3 DNA reads as TGTGCCAGCTCACCAGAGATAGGAGGGGCTCAGCCCCAGCATTTT.

This clone appeared a single time. This chain links TRBV7-9 with TRBJ2-7; D possibly corresponds to TRBD1 (6 bases). V shed 3 bases and J shed 2 bases, with 14 bases lying between them. The CDR3 is 15 amino acids. Germline V gives CDR1 SEHNR, CDR2 FQNEAQ (reference sequence). The CDR3 region is CASSFPGHMTYEQYF. The CDR3 DNA reads as TGTGCCAGCAGCTTTCCGGGACACATGACCTACGAGCAGTACTTC.

V is TRBV7-7 and J is TRBJ2-2, with D possibly TRBD2 on 5 matching bases. V was shortened by 3 bases and J by 6 bases, with 8 bases between the two germline ends. CDR1 is SSHAT, CDR2 FNYEAQ, per germline (reference sequence). This CDR3 contains 13 residues. CDR3 protein: CASSFNGAGELFF. The CDR3, as DNA: TGTGCCAGCAGCTTTAACGGGGCCGGGGAGCTGTTTTTT.

This clone showed up just once. The V call is TRBV11-2, the J call TRBJ1-5; tentative D call: TRBD1 (5 bases). CDR3 length: 15 residues. The germline CDR1 and CDR2 sequences are SGHAT and FQNNGV. Trimming pared 1 base from V and 4 bases from J, leaving 11 bases between. The CDR3 loop reads CASSLGVGGNQPQHF. The CDR3 nucleotides read TGTGCCAGCAGCTTAGGAGTTGGGGGGAATCAGCCCCAGCATTTT.

V and J are TRBV12-1 and TRBJ1-6; the table assigns TRBD1, which was not confirmed against the DNA. TRBV12-1 represents a pseudogene. The CDR3 covers 20 residues. This CDR3 reads CASSSPGTGGRPRIHSPLHF. For the CDR3, the DNA is TGTGCCAGCAGCTCTCCTGGGACAGGGGGTCGGCCGAGGATCCATTCACCCCTCCACTTT.

This rearrangement joins TRBV7-2 to TRBJ1-5; 8 positions match TRBD1. CDR3 length equals 17 residues. The germline V gene has CDR1 SGHTA and CDR2 FQGNSA. V lost 5 bases, J lost 2 bases, and 11 bases stayed unmatched. The CDR3 bases are TGTGCCAGCAGCCTGCAAAGGACAGGGAGAGGCAATCAGCCCCAGCATTTT. Translating gives CASSLQRTGRGNQPQHF.

This clone has only one observation. This chain uses TRBV28 with TRBJ2-7, with D perhaps TRBD2 (5 bases). The length of the CDR3 is 12 residues. V was clipped by 7 bases and J by 5 bases, with 12 bases between them. Germline assignment: CDR1 MDHEN and CDR2 SYDVKM. CDR3 region: CASNPGINEQYF. The CDR3 region has the DNA TGTGCCAGCAACCCGGGGATAAACGAGCAGTACTTC.

The chain links TRBV5-1 to TRBJ1-4; possible D gene TRBD1, 6 bases. The length of the CDR3 is 15 residues. CDR1 SGHRS and CDR2 YFSETQ come from the germline V gene. V lost 4 bases to trimming and J lost 7 bases, with 17 bases between them. Written as DNA, the CDR3 is TGCGCCAGCAGCGCCGGGACAAGGGGGTCTGAAAAACTGTTTTTT. Its protein product is CASSAGTRGSEKLFF. The full variable domain, rest sourced from reference TRBV5-1 and TRBJ1-4, is KAGVTQTPRYLIKTRGQQVTLSCSPISGHRSVSWYQQTPGQGLQFLFEYFSETQRNKGNFPGRFSGRQFSNSRSEMNVSTLELGDSALYLCASSAGTRGSEKLFFGSGTQLSVL.

The J gene is TRBJ1-2, the V gene TRBV6-5; D is possibly TRBD1 (6 bases). Looked up from germline, CDR1 is MNHEY and CDR2 is SVGAGI. This CDR3 is built from 14 residues. Trimming cost V 6 bases and J 2 bases, with 13 bases left between them. CDR3 sequence reads: CASRDDRTNYGYTF. In nucleotides, the CDR3 is TGTGCCAGCAGAGACGACAGGACCAACTATGGCTACACCTTC.

The chain is built from TRBV6-2 or TRBV6-3 and TRBJ1-2, with 7 bases fitting TRBD1. The V and J ends lost 5 bases and 3 bases, in that order; junction bases with no gene match: 3. This CDR3 spans 13 amino acids. In germline, CDR1 is MNHEY, CDR2 SVGEGT. The CDR3 DNA follows: TGTGCCAGCAGTCGACAGGGTGACTATGGCTACACCTTC. It encodes CASSRQGDYGYTF.

The J gene is TRBJ2-2, the V gene TRBV5-6, with D possibly being TRBD2 (6 bases). Germline V lookup: CDR1 SGHDT, CDR2 YYEEEE. V was trimmed by 4 bases and J by 5 bases, leaving 15 bases between them. The CDR3 extends over 15 amino acids. CDR3 sequence: CASSPETSMTGELFF. The CDR3 coding sequence is TGTGCCAGCAGCCCCGAGACTAGTATGACCGGGGAGCTGTTTTTT.

The CDR3 reads CASSFGTGQNQPQHF. As DNA, the CDR3 is TGTGCCAGCAGCTTCGGGACAGGGCAAAATCAGCCCCAGCATTTT. The gene calls are TRBV7-9 and TRBJ1-5; 9 bases fit TRBD1. V was pared by 3 bases and J by 4 bases, with 4 bases of the junction left unmatched. The germline V gene encodes CDR1 SEHNR and CDR2 FQNEAQ (reference sequence). The CDR3 extends over 15 amino acids.

The chain joins TRBV5-8 to TRBJ2-1; TRBD2 agrees at 10 bases. This CDR3 has 15 amino acids. J gave up 0 bases and V 7 bases, and 4 bases lay outside the gene matches. Germline CDR1 reads SGHTS; CDR2 reads YDEGEE. CDR3 in DNA: TGTGCCAGCCCGACTAGCGGGTTCTCCTACAATGAGCAGTTCTTC. This encodes CASPTSGFSYNEQFF.

A single count supports this clone. The chain carries TRBV10-3 and TRBJ1-5; no definite D call. Germline V gene lookup returns CDR1 ENHRY and CDR2 SYGVKD. Trimming removed 0 bases from V and 5 bases from J, with 17 bases in between. This CDR3 contains 17 residues. In DNA, the CDR3 is TGTGCCATCAGTGAGTCGACGGGATCGGGGTTTGATCAGCCCCAGCATTTT. Its protein product is CAISESTGSGFDQPQHF.

This clone appeared a single time. The chain's CDR3 is CAWRQGQNTEAFF. In DNA, the CDR3 is TGTGCCTGGAGGCAGGGACAGAACACTGAAGCTTTCTTT. The rearrangement joins TRBV30 to TRBJ1-1; tentatively, D is TRBD1 (6 bases). Trimming took 3 bases from V and 1 from J, leaving 9 bases between them. The germline V gene encodes CDR1 GTSNPN and CDR2 SVGIG (reference sequence). The CDR3 is made up of 13 amino acids.

The V and J genes are TRBV10-3 and TRBJ2-2; the D is unclear. The CDR3 extends over 15 amino acids. CDR1 ENHRY and CDR2 SYGVKD come from the germline V gene. Trimming cost V 2 bases and J 6 bases, with 13 bases left between them. CDR3 sequence reads: CAISEGPTSSGELFF. In DNA, the CDR3 is TGTGCCATCAGTGAGGGGCCAACCTCGTCCGGGGAGCTGTTTTTT.

The chain carries TRBV27 and TRBJ2-1; 10 positions agree with TRBD2. The CDR3 totals 16 residues. Germline V gene lookup returns CDR1 MNHEY and CDR2 SMNVEV (reference sequence). The trim removed 2 bases at V and 8 bases at J, leaving 9 bases unmatched. In DNA form, the CDR3 reads TGTGCCAGCAGTTTACGACTAGTAGCGGGAGGCCATGAGCAGTTCTTC. This gives the protein CASSLRLVAGGHEQFF.

V gene TRBV9 combines with J gene TRBJ1-5; D ambiguous. Germline lookup yields CDR1 SGDLS and CDR2 YYNGEE. There are 15 residues in the CDR3. Trimming pared 4 bases from V and 0 bases from J, leaving 11 bases between. CDR3 residues: CASSQDGDSNQPQHF. As DNA, the CDR3 is TGTGCCAGCAGCCAGGACGGGGATAGCAATCAGCCCCAGCATTTT.

The chain combines TRBV2 with TRBJ1-1; D remains unclear. Trimming removed 3 bases at V and 4 bases at J, with 3 bases between. CDR3 length: 11 amino acids. Per germline, CDR1 SNHLY and CDR2 FYNNEI. CDR3 region: CASSDVTEAFF. Here the CDR3 DNA reads TGTGCCAGCAGTGACGTCACTGAAGCTTTCTTT.

The chain uses TRBV7-9 and TRBJ1-1, with no clear D. Germline V gene data show CDR1 as SEHNR and CDR2 as FQNEAQ (reference sequence). The CDR3 totals 14 residues. With 3 bases removed from V and 1 base from J, the gap between germline ends came to 9 bases. The DNA for the CDR3 is TGTGCCAGCAGCTTCGGGGTTGGGAACACTGAAGCTTTCTTT. It encodes CASSFGVGNTEAFF.

This clone was seen only once. V is TRBV10-3 and J is TRBJ1-4; D remains ambiguous. The germline CDR1 and CDR2 sequences are ENHRY and SYGVKD. V lost 6 bases and J 3 bases, leaving 8 bases between the germline ends. This CDR3 is 13 amino acids long. As DNA, the CDR3 is TGTGCCATCAGCCGGACTTCTAATGAAAAACTGTTTTTT. Its protein is CAISRTSNEKLFF.

V gene TRBV3-1 (or the pseudogene TRBV3-2) combines with J gene TRBJ2-5; D possibly corresponds to TRBD2 (6 bases). This CDR3 spans 14 amino acids. The germline V gene encodes CDR1 LGHDT and CDR2 YNNKEL (reference sequence). V lost 0 bases to trimming and J lost 4 bases, with 9 bases between them. CDR3 in amino acids: CASSQDGGRETQYF. The CDR3 nucleotides read TGTGCCAGCAGCCAAGATGGAGGGCGAGAGACCCAGTACTTC.

J is TRBJ2-5 and V is TRBV5-1; D gene ambiguous. V was cut by 0 bases and J by 4 bases, with 4 bases left in between. This CDR3 comprises 12 residues. CDR1 SGHRS and CDR2 YFSETQ come from the germline V gene. CDR3 nucleotide sequence: TGCGCCAGCAGCTTGGTGAGAGAGACCCAGTACTTC. It codes for CASSLVRETQYF.

This chain uses TRBV4-2 with TRBJ1-4, with TRBD1 identical over 7 bases. This CDR3 has 16 amino acids. The junction had 9 bases not matched to a gene; V was cut back by 4 bases and J by 4 bases. CDR1 and CDR2 (germline): LGHNA, YNFKEQ. CDR3 residues: CASSPFPTGHNEKLFF. In DNA form, the CDR3 reads TGTGCCAGCAGCCCCTTCCCGACAGGGCATAATGAAAAACTGTTTTTT.

V gene TRBV12-3 or TRBV12-4 combines with J gene TRBJ1-2, with D tentatively TRBD1 (5 bases). This CDR3 has 13 residues. The ends were cut back, 6 bases at V and 6 bases at J, with 14 bases in the middle. The CDR3 sequence: CASSKSGHNGYTF. CDR3 DNA: TGTGCCAGCAGCAAATCAGGGCATAATGGCTACACCTTC.